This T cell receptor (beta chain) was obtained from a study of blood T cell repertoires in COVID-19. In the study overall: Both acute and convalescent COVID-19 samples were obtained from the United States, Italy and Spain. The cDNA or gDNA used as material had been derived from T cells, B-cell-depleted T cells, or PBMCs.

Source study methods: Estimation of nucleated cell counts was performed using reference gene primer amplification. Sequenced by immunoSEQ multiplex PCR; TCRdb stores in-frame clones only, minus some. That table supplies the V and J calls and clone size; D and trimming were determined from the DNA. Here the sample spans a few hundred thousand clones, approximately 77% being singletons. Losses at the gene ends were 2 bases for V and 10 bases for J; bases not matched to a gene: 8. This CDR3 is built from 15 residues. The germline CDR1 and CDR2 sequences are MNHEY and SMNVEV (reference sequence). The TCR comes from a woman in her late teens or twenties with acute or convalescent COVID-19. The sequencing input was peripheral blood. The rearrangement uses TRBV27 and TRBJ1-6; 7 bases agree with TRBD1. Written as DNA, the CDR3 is TGTGCCAGCAGTTTAATGCGACAGGGCGAATCACCCCTCCACTTT. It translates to CASSLMRQGESPLHF.